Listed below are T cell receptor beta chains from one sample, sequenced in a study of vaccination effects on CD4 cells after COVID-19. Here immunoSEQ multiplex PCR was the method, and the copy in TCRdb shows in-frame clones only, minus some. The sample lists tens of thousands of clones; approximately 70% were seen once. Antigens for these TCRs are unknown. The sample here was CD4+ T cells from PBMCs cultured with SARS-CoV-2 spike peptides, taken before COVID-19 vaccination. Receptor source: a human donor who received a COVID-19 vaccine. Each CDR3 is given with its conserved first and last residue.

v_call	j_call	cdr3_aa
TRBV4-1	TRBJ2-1	CASSQAGTSGREQQFF
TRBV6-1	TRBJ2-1	CASSDRGLAGSRGSNEQFF
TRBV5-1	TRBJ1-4	CASSLTGTNEKLFF
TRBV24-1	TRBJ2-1	CATSDGLAGGGYNEQFF
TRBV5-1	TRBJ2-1	CASRRTSDSYNEQFF
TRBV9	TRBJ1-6	CASSRASGSYNSPLHF
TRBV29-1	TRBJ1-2	CSVEEDSPLYTF
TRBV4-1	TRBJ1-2	CASSILGIRSDGYTF
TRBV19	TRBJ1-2	CATEGSGQGTYGYTF
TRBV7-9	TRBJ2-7	CASSSSRGEQYF
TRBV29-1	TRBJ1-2	CSVEVGGIYGYTF
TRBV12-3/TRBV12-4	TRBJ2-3	CASTLGGGPQYF
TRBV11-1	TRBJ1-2	CASSFSERGYGYTF
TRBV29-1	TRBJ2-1	CSVEDLKGAGGPNEQFF
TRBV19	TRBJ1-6	CASSIGTGVYSPLHF
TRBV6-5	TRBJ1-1	CASMRQGLNTEAFF
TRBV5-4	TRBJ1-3	CASSLQGAPGNTIYF